The T cell receptor beta chain under discussion was sequenced for a study of CD8 T cells in ankylosing spondylitis. The CDR3 sequence is 13 residues long. With 5 bases removed from V and 5 bases from J, the gap between germline ends came to 10 bases. CDR1 and CDR2 from the germline V gene are SSHAT and FNYEAQ (reference sequence). TCRdb itself ran the 5' RACE reads through MiXCR, one entry per CDR3 protein. The table includes 380,000 or so distinct CDR3 sequences, about 20% detected once. The sequencing input was blood, either unsorted or a sorted T cell fraction (not recorded which). The clonotype comes from a male donor with ankylosing spondylitis or in good health (not recorded which). The chain has TRBV7-7 and TRBJ2-1; D not resolved. The chain's CDR3 is CASSDKHDNEQFF. CDR3 bases: TGTGCCAGCAGCGATAAGCATGACAATGAGCAGTTCTTC.